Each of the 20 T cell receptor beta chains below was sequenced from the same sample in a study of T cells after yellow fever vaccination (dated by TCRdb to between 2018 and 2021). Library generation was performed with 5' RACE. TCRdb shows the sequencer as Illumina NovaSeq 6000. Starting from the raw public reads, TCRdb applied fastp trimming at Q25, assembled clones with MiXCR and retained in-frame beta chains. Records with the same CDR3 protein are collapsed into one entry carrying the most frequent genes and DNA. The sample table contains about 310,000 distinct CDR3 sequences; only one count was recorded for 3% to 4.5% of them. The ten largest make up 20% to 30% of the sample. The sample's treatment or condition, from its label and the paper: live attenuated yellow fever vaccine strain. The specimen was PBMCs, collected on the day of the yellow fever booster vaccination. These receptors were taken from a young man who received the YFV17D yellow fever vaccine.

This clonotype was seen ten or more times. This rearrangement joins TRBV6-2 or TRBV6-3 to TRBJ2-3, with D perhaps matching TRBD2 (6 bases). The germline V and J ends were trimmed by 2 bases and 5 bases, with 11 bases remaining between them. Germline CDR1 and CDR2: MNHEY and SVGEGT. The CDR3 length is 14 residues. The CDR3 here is CASSYRRGLDTQYF. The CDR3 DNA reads TGTGCCAGCAGTTACCGGCGGGGATTAGATACGCAGTATTTT.

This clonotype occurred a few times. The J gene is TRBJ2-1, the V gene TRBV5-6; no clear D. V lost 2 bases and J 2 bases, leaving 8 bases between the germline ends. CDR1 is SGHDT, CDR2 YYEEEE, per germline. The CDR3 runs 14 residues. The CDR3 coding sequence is TGTGCCAGCAGCTTCCAGGTTGCCTACAATGAGCAGTTCTTC. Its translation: CASSFQVAYNEQFF.

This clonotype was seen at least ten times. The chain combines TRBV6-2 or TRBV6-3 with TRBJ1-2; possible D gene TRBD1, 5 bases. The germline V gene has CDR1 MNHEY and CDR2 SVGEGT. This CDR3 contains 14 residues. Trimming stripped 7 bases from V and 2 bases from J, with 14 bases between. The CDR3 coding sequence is TGTGCCAGCACCCAGGGAGGGGTCAACTATGGCTACACCTTC. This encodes CASTQGGVNYGYTF.

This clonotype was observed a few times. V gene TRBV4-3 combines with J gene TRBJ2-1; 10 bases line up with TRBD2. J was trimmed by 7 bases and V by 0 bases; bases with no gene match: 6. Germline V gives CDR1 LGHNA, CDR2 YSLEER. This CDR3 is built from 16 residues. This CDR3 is CASSQELAGLRNEQFF. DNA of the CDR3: TGCGCCAGCAGCCAAGAACTAGCGGGGTTGCGGAATGAGCAGTTCTTC.

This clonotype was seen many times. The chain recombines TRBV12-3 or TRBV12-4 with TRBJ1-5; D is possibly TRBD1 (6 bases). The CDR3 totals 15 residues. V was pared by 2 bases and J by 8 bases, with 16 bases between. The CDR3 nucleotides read TGTGCCAGCAGTTTATTGGTAGGGGGATCTGAGCCCCAGCATTTT. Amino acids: CASSLLVGGSEPQHF.

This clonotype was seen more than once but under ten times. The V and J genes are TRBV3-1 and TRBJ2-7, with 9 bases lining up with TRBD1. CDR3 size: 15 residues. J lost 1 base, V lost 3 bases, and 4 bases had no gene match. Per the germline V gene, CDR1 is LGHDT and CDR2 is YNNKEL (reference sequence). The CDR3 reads CASSHGTGPSYEQYV. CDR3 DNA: TGTGCCAGCAGCCATGGGACAGGGCCTTCCTACGAGCAGTACGTC.

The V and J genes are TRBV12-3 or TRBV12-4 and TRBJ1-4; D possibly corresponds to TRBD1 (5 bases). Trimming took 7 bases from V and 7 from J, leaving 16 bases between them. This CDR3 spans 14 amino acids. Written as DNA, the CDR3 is TGTGCCAGCACCCCGGGGGTGGGGATTGAAAAACTGTTTTTT. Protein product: CASTPGVGIEKLFF.

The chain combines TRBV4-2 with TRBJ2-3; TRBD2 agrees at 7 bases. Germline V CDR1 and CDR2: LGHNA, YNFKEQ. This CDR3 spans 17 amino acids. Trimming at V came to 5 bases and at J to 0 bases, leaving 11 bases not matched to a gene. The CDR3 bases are TGTGCCAGCAGCAGCAATCCCGGGACTACCAGCACAGATACGCAGTATTTT. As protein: CASSSNPGTTSTDTQYF.

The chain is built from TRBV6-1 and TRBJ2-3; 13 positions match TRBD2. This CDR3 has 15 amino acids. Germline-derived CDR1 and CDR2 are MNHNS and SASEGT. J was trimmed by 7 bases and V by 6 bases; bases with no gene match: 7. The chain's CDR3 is CASRPGLAGVNTQYF. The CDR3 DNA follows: TGTGCCAGCAGGCCAGGACTAGCGGGGGTGAATACGCAGTATTTT.

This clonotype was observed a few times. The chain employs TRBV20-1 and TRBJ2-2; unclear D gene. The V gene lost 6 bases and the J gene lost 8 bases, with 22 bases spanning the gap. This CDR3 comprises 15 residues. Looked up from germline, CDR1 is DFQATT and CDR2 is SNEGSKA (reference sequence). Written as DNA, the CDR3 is TGCAGTGCAAACCGAGCCGGAGCCCCAGGAGGGGAGCTGTTTTTT. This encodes CSANRAGAPGGELFF.

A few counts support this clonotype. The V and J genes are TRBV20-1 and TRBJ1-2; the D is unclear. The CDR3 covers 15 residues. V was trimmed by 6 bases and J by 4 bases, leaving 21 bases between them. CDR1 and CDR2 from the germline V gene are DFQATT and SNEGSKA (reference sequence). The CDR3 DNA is TGCAGTGCCGCTGTGGGTGGGCGTAGAGGCTATGGCTACACCTTC. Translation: CSAAVGGRRGYGYTF.

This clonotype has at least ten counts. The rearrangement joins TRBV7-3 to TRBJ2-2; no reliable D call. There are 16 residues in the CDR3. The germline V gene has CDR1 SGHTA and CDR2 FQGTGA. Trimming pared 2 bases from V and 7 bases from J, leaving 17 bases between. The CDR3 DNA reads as TGTGCCAGCAGCTTAGTATCATGGCAATTGGGCGGGGAGCTGTTTTTT. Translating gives CASSLVSWQLGGELFF.

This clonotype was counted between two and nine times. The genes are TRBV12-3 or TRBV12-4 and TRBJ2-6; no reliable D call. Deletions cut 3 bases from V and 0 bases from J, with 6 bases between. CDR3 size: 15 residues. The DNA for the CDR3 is TGTGCCAGCAGTTTCGAAGGCTCTGGGGCCAACGTCCTGACTTTC. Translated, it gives CASSFEGSGANVLTF.

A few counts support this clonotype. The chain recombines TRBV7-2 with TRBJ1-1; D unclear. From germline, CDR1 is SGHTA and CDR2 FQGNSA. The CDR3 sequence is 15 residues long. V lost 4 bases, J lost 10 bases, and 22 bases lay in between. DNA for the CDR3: TGTGCCAGCAGCTACATACCTTCGATAGGGCGAGGAGCTTTCTTT. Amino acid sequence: CASSYIPSIGRGAFF.

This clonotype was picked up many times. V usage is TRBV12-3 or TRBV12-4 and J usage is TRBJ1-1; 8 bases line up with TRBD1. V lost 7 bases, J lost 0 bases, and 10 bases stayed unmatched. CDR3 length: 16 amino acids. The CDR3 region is CASNFTDRALNTEAFF. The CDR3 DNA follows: TGTGCCAGCAATTTTACGGACAGGGCGCTGAACACTGAAGCTTTCTTT.

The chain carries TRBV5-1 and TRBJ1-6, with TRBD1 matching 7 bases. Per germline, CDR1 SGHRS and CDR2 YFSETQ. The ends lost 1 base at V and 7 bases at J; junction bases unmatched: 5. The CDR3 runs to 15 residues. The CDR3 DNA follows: TGCGCCAGCAGCTTGACAGGGGCCGAGAATTCACCCCTCCACTTT. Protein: CASSLTGAENSPLHF.

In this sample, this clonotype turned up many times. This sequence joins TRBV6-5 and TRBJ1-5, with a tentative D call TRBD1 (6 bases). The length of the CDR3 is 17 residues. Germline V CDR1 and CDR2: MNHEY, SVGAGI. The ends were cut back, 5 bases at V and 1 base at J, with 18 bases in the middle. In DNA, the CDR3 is TGTGCCAGCAGTGCAACAGGGTTAGTGGTGAGCAATCAGCCCCAGCATTTT. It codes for CASSATGLVVSNQPQHF.

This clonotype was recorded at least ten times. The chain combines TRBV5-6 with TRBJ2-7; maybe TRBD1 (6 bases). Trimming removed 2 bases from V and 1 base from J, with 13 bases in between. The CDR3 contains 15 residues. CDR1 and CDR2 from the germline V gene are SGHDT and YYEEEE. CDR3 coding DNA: TGTGCCAGCAGCTTTCAGGGGCTAGTGTCCTACGAGCAGTACGTC. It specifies CASSFQGLVSYEQYV.

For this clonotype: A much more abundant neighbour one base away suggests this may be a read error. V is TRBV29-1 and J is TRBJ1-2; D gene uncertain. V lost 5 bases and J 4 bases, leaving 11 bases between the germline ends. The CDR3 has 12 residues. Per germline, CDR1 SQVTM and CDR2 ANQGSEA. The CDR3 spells CSVLAGIYGYTF. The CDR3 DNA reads TGCAGCGTTCTGGCGGGGATCTATGGCTACACCTTC.

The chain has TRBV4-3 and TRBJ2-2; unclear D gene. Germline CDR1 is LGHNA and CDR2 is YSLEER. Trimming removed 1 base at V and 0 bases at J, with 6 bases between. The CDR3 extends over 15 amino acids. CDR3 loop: CASSQGATNTGELFF. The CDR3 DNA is TGCGCCAGCAGCCAAGGTGCGACGAACACCGGGGAGCTGTTTTTT.